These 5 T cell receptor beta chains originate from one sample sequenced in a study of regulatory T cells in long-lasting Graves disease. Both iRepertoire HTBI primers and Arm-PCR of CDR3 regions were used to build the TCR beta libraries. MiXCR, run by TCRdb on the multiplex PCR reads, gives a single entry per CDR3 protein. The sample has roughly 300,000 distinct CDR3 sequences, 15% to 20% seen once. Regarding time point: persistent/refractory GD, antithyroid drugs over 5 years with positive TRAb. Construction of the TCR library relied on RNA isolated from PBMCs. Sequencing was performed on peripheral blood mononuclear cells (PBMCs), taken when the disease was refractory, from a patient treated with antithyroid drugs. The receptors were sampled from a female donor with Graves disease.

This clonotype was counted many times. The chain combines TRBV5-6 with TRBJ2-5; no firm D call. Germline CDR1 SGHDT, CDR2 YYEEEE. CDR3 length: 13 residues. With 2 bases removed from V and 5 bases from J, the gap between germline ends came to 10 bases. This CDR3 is CASSFLVLETQYF. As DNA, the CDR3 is TGTGCCAGCAGCTTTCTAGTTCTGGAGACCCAGTACTTC.

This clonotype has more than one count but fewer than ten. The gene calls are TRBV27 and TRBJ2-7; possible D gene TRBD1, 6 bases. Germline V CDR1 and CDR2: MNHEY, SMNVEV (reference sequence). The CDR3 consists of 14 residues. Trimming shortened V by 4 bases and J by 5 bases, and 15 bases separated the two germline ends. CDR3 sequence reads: CASSWGPQGNEQYF. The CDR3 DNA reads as TGTGCCAGCAGTTGGGGGCCCCAGGGAAACGAGCAGTACTTC.

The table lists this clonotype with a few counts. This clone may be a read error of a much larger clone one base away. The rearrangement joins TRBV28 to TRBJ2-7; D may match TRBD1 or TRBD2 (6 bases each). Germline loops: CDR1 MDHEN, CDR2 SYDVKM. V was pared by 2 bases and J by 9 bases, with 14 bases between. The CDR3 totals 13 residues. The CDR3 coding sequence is TGTGCCAGCAGTTTAACCACAAGGGGGGTGCAGTACTTC. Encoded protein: CASSLTTRGVQYF.

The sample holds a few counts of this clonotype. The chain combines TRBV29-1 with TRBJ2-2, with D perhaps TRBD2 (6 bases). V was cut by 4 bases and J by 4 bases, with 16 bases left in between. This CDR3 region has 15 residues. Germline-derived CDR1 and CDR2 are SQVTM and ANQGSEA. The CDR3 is CSVVWGAGGTGELFF. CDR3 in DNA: TGCAGCGTTGTTTGGGGCGCCGGGGGCACCGGGGAGCTGTTTTTT.

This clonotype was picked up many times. CDR3 coding DNA: TGTGCCAGCAGCTTGAATTTTGGGGGAAACACCATATATTTT. Translating it yields CASSLNFGGNTIYF. V usage is TRBV7-2 and J usage is TRBJ1-3, with unresolved D. This CDR3 is built from 14 residues. Deletions cut 3 bases from V and 4 bases from J, with 10 bases between. CDR1 and CDR2 from the germline V gene are SGHTA and FQGNSA. Supplemented by reference TRBV7-2 and TRBJ1-3, the full variable domain reads GAGVSQSPSNKVTEKGKDVELRCDPISGHTALYWYRQSLGQGLEFLIYFQGNSAPDKSGLPSDRFSAERTGGSVSTLTIQRTQQEDSAVYLCASSLNFGGNTIYFGEGSWLTVV.